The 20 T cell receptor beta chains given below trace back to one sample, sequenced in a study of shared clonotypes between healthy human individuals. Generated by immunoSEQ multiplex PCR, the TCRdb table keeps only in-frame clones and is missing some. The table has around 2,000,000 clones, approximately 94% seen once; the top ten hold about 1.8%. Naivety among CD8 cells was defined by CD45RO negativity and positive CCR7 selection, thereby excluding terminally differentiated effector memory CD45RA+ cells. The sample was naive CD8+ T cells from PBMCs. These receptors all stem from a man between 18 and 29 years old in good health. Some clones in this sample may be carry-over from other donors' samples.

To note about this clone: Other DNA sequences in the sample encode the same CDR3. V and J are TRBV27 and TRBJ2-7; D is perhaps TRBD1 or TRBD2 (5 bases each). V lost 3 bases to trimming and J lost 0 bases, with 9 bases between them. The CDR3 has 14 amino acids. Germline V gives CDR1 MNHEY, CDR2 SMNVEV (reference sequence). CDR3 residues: CASSFSGSSYEQYF. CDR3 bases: TGTGCCAGCAGTTTTTCAGGGAGCTCCTACGAGCAGTACTTC.

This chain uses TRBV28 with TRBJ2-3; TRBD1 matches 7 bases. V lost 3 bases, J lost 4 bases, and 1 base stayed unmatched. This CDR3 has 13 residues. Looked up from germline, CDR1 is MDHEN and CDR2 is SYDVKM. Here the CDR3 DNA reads TGTGCCAGCAGTTTTGGGACAGCAGATACGCAGTATTTT. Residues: CASSFGTADTQYF.

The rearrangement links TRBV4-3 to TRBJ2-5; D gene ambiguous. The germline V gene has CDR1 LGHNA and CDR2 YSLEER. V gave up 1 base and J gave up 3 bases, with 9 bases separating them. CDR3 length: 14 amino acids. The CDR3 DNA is TGCGCCAGCAGCCAAGTTTGGAGCAAAGAGACCCAGTACTTC. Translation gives CASSQVWSKETQYF.

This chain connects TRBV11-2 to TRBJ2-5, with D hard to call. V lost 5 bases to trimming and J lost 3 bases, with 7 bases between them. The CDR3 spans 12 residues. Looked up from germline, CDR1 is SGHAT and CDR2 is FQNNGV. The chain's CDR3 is CASSPREETQYF. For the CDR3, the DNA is TGTGCCAGCAGCCCGAGAGAAGAGACCCAGTACTTC.

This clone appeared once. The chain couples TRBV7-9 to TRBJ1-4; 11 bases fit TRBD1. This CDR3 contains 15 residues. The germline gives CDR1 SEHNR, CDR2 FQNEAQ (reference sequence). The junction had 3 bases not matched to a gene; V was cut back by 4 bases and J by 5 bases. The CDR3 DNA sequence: TGTGCCAGCAGCTCCCGGGACAGGGGGAATGAAAAACTGTTTTTT. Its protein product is CASSSRDRGNEKLFF.

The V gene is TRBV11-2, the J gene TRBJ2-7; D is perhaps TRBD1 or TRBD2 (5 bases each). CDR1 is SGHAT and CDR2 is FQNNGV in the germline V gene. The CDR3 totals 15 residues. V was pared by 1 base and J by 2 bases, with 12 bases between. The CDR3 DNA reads TGTGCCAGCAGCTTAGTTCGGGGCCCGACCTACGAGCAGTACTTC. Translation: CASSLVRGPTYEQYF.

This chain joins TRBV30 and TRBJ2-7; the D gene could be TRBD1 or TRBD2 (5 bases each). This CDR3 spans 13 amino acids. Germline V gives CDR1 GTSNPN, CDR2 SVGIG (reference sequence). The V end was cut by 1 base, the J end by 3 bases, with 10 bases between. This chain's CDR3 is CAWSEGTGYEQYF. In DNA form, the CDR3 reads TGTGCCTGGAGTGAGGGGACGGGCTACGAGCAGTACTTC.

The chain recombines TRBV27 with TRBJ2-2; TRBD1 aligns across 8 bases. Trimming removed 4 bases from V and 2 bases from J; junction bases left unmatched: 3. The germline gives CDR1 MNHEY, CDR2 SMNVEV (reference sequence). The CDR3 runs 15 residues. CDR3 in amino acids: CASSSGQGNTGELFF. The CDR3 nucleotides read TGTGCCAGCAGTTCCGGACAGGGAAACACCGGGGAGCTGTTTTTT.

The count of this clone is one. The CDR3 region is CASSGAKREGHTDTQYF. The DNA for the CDR3 is TGTGCCAGTAGTGGGGCAAAGCGGGAGGGCCACACAGATACGCAGTATTTT. The genes are TRBV19 and TRBJ2-3; 10 bases fit TRBD2. Germline loops: CDR1 LNHDA, CDR2 SQIVND (reference sequence). V dropped 5 bases and J dropped 2; count of bases not matched to a gene: 10. This CDR3 is 17 amino acids long.

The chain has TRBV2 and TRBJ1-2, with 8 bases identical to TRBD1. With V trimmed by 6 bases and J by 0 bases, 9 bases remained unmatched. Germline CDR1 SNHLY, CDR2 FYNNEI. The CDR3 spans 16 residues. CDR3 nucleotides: TGTGCCAGCAGGGTGGACAGGGAGACGGCTAACTATGGCTACACCTTC. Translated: CASRVDRETANYGYTF.

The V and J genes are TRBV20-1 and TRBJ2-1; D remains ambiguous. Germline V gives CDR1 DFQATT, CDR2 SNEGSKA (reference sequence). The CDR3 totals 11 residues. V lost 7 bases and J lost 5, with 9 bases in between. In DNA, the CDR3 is TGCAGTGGCCGTTCTAACAATGAGCAGTTCTTC. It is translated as CSGRSNNEQFF.

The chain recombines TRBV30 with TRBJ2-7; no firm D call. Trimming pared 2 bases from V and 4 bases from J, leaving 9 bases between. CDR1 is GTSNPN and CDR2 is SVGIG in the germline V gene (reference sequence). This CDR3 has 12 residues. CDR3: CAWSTLSYEQYF. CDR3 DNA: TGTGCCTGGAGTACGTTAAGTTACGAGCAGTACTTC. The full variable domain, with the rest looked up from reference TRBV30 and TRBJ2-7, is SQTIHQWPATLVQPVGSPLSLECTVEGTSNPNLYWYRQAAGRGLQLLFYSVGIGQISSEVPQNLSASRPQDRQFILSSKKLLLSDSGFYLCAWSTLSYEQYFGPGTRLTVT.

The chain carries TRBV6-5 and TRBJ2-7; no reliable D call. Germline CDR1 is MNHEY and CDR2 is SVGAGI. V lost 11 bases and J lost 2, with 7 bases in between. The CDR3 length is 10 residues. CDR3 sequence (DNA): TGTGCCGCTGGGGCCTACGAGCAGTACTTC. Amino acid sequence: CAAGAYEQYF.

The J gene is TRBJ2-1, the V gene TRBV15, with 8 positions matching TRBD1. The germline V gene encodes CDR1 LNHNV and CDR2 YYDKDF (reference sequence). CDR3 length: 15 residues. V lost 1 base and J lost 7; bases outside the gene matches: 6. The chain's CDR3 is CATSRARGRRNEQFF. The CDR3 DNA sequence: TGTGCCACCAGCAGAGCCAGGGGGCGAAGGAATGAGCAGTTCTTC.

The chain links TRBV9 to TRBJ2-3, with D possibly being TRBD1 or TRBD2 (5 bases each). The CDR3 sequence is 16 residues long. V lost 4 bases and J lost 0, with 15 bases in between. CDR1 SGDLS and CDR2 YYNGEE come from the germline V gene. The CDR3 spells CASSPGRQASTDTQYF. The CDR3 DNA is TGTGCCAGCAGCCCGGGACGGCAAGCTAGCACAGATACGCAGTATTTT.

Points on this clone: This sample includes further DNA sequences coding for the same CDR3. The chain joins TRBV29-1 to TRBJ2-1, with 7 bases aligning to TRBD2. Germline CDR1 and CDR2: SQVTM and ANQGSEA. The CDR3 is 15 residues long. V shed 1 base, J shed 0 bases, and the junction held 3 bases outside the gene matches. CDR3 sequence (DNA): TGCAGCGTTGAAGGGGGGAGGGCCTCCTACAATGAGCAGTTCTTC. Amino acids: CSVEGGRASYNEQFF.

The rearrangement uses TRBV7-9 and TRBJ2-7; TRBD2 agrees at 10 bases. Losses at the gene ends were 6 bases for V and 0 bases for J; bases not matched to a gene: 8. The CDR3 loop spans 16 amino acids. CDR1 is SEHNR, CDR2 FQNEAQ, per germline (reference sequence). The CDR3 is CASRFTGTSDSYEQYF. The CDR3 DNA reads TGTGCCAGCAGATTCACCGGGACTAGCGACTCCTACGAGCAGTACTTC.

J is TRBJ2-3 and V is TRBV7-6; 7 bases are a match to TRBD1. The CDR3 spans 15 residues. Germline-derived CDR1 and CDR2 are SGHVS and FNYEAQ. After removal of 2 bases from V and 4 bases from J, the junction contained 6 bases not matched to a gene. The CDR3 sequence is CASSLPRQGSDTQYF. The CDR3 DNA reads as TGTGCCAGCAGCTTACCGAGACAGGGATCAGATACGCAGTATTTT. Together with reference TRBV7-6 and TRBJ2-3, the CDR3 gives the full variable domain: GAGVSQSPRYKVTKRGQDVALRCDPISGHVSLYWYRQALGQGPEFLTYFNYEAQQDKSGLPNDRFSAERPEGSISTLTIQRTEQRDSAMYRCASSLPRQGSDTQYFGPGTRLTVL.

DNA of the CDR3: TGTGCCAGCAGCTCCGGGACTAGCGGGAGGCATACCTACAATGAGCAGTTCTTC. Protein: CASSSGTSGRHTYNEQFF. V and J are TRBV5-4 and TRBJ2-1, with TRBD2 matching over 15 bases. In germline, CDR1 is SGHNT, CDR2 YYREEE (reference sequence). V trimming: 3 bases; J trimming: 2 bases; junction bases outside the gene matches: 6. The CDR3 extends over 18 amino acids.

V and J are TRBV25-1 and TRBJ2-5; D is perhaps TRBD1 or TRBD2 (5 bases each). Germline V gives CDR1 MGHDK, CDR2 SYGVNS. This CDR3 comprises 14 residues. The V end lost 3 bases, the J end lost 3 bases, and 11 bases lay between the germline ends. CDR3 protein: CASSDSETEETQYF. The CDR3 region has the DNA TGTGCCAGCAGTGATAGCGAGACAGAAGAGACCCAGTACTTC.